There are a few counts of the clone carrying this TCR beta chain. The CDR3 extends over 15 amino acids. CDR1 and CDR2 from the germline V gene are SGDLS and YYNGEE. V dropped 4 bases and J dropped 5; count of bases not matched to a gene: 10. Assignment of participants to cohorts was predicated upon participant-reported clinical history. Original processing notes: Reference gene primer amplification yielded estimated nucleated cell counts. The method was immunoSEQ multiplex PCR; TCRdb's version includes in-frame clones alone and lacks a portion of them. That table furnishes V, J and clone size, whereas the DNA furnished D and trimming. The table lists a few hundred thousand clones, around nine tenths of them singletons. These data are taken from a study of blood T cell repertoires in COVID-19. Study-level information: From T cells, B-cell-depleted T cells, or PBMCs came the material, which was cDNA or gDNA.

The chain carries TRBV9 and TRBJ2-3; TRBD2 matches 7 bases. Sequencing input: PBMCs or T cells enriched from blood (not recorded which). The source of this sequence is a woman aged 40 to 50 who had recovered from COVID-19. In DNA form, the CDR3 reads TGTGCCAGCAGCCTCACTAGCGTTCCGGGAGATACGCAGTATTTT. It is translated as CASSLTSVPGDTQYF.